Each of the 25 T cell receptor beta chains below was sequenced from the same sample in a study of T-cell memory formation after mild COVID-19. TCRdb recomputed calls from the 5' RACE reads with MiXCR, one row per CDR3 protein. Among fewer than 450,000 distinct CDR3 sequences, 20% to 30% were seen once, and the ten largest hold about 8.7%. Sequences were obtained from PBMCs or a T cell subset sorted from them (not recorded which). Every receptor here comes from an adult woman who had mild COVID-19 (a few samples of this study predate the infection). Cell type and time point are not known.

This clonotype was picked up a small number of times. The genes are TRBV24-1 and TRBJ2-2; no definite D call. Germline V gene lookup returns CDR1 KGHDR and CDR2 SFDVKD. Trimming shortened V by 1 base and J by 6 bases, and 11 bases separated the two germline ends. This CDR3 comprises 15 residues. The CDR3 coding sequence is TGTGCCACCAGTGATTTACTGTCCAGACCCGGGGAGCTGTTTTTT. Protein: CATSDLLSRPGELFF.

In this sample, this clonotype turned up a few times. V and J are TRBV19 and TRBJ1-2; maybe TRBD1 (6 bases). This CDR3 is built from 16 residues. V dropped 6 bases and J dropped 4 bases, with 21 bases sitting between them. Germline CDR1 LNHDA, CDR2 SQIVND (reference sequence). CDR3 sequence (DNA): TGTGCCAGTAGCCGTTGGTCCACAGGGAACTCCTATGGCTACACCTTC. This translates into CASSRWSTGNSYGYTF.

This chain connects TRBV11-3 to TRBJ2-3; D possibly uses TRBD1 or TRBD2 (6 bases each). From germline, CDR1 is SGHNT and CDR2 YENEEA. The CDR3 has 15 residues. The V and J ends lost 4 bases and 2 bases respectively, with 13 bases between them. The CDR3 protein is CASSSNPGATDTQYF. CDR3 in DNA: TGTGCCAGCAGCTCCAACCCGGGGGCCACAGATACGCAGTATTTT.

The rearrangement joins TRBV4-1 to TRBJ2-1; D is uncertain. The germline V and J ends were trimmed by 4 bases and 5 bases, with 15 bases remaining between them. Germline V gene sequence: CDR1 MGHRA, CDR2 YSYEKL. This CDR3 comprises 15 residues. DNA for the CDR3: TGCGCCAGCAGCCCCTACCGCACCTTGGACAATGAGCAGTTCTTC. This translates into CASSPYRTLDNEQFF.

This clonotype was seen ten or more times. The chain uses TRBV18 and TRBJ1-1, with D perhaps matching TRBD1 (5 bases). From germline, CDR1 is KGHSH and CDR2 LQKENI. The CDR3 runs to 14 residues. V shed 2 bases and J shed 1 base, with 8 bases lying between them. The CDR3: CASSPGTPNTEAFF. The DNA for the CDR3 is TGTGCCAGCTCACCAGGGACCCCGAACACTGAAGCTTTCTTT.

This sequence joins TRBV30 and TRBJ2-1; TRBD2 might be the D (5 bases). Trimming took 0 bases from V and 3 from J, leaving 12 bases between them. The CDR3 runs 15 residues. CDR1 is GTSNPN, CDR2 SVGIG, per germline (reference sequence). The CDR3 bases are TGTGCCTGGAGTGTGGGTAGCGTAATCTACAATGAGCAGTTCTTC. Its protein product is CAWSVGSVIYNEQFF.

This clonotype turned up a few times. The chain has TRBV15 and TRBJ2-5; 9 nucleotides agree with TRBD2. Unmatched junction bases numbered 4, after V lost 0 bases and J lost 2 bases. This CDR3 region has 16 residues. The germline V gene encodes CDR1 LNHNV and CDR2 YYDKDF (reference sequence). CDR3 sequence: CATSRDGLAGQETQYF. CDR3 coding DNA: TGTGCCACCAGCAGAGATGGGCTAGCGGGGCAAGAGACCCAGTACTTC.

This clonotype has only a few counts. The DNA of the CDR3 is TGCGCCAGCAGCCCTGGAGGGACGCGCCCGGGGGGTGAGCAGTTCTTC. As protein: CASSPGGTRPGGEQFF. V usage is TRBV5-1 and J usage is TRBJ2-1; 7 nucleotides align to TRBD2. Germline assignment: CDR1 SGHRS and CDR2 YFSETQ. With 4 bases clipped from V and 9 bases from J, the junction kept 16 bases outside the gene matches. This CDR3 comprises 16 residues.

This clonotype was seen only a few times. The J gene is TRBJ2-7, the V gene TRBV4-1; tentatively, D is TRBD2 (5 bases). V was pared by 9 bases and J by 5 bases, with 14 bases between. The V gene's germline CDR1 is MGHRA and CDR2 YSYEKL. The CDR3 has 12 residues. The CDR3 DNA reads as TGCGCCAGTAACGGTGCTAGCAACGAGCAGTACTTC. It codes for CASNGASNEQYF.

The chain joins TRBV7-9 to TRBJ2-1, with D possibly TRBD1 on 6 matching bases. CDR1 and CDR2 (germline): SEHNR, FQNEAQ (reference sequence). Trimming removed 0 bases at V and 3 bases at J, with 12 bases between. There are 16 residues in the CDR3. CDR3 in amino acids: CASSLAMGAHYNEQFF. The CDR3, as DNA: TGTGCCAGCAGCTTAGCGATGGGGGCCCACTACAATGAGCAGTTCTTC.

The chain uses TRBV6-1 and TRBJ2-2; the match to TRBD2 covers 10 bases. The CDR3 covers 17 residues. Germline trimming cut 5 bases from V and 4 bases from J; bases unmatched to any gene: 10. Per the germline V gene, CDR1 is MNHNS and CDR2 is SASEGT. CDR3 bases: TGTGCCAGCAGTAAGCTACCGGGACTAGCGAGCACCGGGGAGCTGTTTTTT. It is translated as CASSKLPGLASTGELFF.

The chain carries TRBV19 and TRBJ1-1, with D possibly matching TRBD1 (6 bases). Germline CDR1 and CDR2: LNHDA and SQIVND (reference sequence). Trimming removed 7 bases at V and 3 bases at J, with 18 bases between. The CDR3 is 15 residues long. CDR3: CASTYGGLRDTEAFF. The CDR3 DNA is TGTGCCAGTACGTACGGGGGGCTCCGAGACACTGAAGCTTTCTTT.

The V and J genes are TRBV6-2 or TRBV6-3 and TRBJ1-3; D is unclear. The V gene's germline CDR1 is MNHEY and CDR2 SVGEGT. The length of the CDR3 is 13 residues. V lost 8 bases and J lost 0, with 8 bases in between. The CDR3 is CASRPSSGNTIYF. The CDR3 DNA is TGTGCCAGCCGGCCGAGCTCTGGAAACACCATATATTTT.

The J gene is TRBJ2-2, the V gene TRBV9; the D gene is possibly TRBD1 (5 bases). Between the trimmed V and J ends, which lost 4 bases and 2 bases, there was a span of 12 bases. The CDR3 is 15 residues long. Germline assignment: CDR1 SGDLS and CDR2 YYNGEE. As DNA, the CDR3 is TGTGCCAGCAGCACCAGGGTCACCAACACCGGGGAGCTGTTTTTT. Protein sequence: CASSTRVTNTGELFF.

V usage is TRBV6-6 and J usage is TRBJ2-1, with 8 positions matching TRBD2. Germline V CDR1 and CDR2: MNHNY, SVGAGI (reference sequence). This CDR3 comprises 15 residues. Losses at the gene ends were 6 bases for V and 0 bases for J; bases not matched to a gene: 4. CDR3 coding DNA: TGTGCCAGCAGACCAAGCGGGAGCTCCTACAATGAGCAGTTCTTC. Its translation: CASRPSGSSYNEQFF.

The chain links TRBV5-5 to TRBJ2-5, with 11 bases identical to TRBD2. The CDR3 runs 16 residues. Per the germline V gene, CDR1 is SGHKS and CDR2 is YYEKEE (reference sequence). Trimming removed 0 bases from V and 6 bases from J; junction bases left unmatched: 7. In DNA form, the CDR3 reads TGTGCCAGCAGCTTGGCCCGCTCTAGCGGGGGGAAGACCCAGTACTTC. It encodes CASSLARSSGGKTQYF.

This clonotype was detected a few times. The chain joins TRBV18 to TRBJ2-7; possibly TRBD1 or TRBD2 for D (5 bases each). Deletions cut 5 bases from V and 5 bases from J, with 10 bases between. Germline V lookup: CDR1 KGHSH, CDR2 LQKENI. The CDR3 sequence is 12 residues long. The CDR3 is CASSGGKNEQYF. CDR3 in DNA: TGTGCCAGCTCAGGGGGTAAGAACGAGCAGTACTTC.

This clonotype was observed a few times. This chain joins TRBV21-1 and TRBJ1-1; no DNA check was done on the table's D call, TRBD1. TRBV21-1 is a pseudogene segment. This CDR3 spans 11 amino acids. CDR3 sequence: CASTPGPEAFF. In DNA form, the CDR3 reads TGTGCCAGCACTCCGGGGCCTGAAGCTTTCTTT.

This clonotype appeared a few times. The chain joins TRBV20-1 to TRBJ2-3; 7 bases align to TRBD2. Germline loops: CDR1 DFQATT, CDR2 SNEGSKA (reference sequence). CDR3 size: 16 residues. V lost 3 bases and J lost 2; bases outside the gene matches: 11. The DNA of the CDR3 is TGCAGTGCTAGCTTTCAGCGGGGCCGGGACACAGATACGCAGTATTTT. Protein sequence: CSASFQRGRDTDTQYF.

The CDR3 region has the DNA TGTGCCAGCAGCCCTAGTGGTGGGGGCCAAGAGACCCAGTACTTC. It encodes CASSPSGGGQETQYF. V gene TRBV7-7 combines with J gene TRBJ2-5; D is possibly TRBD1 or TRBD2 (5 bases each). The V gene's germline CDR1 is SSHAT and CDR2 FNYEAQ (reference sequence). The CDR3 has 15 residues. The V end lost 5 bases, the J end lost 1 base, and 14 bases lay between the germline ends.

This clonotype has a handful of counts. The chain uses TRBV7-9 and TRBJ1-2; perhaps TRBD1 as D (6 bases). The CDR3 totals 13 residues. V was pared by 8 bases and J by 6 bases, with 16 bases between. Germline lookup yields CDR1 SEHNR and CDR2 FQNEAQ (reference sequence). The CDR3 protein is CASPNRGLDGYTF. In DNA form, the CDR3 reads TGTGCCAGCCCTAACCGGGGGCTGGATGGCTACACCTTC.

The CDR3 spells CASTGEGRETQYF. CDR3 nucleotide sequence: TGCGCCAGCACCGGAGAGGGGCGGGAGACCCAGTACTTC. The chain carries TRBV5-1 and TRBJ2-5; D possibly uses TRBD1 or TRBD2 (5 bases each). Trimming took 6 bases from V and 5 from J, leaving 14 bases between them. Germline V gene data show CDR1 as SGHRS and CDR2 as YFSETQ. CDR3 size: 13 residues.

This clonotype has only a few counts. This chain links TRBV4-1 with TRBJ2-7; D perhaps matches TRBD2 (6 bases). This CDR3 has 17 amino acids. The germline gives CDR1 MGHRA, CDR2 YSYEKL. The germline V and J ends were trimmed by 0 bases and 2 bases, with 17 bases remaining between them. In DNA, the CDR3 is TGCGCCAGCAGCCAAGATAAGGGGTTCGGGAGAACCTACGAGCAGTACTTC. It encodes CASSQDKGFGRTYEQYF.

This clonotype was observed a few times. CDR3 bases: TGCAGTGCTAGGGGACTAGCGGGGAACTCCTACGAGCAGTACTTC. Translated: CSARGLAGNSYEQYF. The chain recombines TRBV20-1 with TRBJ2-7, with 13 positions matching TRBD2. V lost 3 bases, J lost 0 bases, and 2 bases stayed unmatched. Germline CDR1 DFQATT, CDR2 SNEGSKA (reference sequence). The CDR3 contains 15 residues.

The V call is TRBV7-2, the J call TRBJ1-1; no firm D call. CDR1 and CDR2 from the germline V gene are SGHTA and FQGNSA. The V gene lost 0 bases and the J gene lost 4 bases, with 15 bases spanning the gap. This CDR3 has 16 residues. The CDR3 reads CASSLAPGRVGTEAFF. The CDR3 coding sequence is TGTGCCAGCAGCTTAGCGCCGGGGAGGGTAGGCACTGAAGCTTTCTTT.